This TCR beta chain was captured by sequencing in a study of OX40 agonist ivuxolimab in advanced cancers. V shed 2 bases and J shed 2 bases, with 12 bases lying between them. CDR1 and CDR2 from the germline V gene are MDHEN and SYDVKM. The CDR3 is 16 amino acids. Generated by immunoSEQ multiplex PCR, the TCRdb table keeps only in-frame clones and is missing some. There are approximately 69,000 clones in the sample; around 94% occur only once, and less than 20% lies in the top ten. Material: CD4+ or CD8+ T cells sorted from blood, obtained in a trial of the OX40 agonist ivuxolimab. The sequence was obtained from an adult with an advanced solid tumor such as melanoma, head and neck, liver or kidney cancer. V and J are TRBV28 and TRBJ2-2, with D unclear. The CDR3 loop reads CASSLDLRLNTGELFF. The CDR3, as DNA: TGTGCCAGCAGTTTAGACTTGCGGCTAAACACCGGGGAGCTGTTTTTT.